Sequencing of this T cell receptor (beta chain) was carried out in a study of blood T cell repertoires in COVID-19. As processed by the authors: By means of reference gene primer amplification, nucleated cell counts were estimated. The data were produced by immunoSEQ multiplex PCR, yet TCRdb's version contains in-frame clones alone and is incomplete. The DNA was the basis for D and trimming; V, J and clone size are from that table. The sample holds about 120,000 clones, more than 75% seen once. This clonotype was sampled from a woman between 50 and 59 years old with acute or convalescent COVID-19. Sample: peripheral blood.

In nucleotides, the CDR3 is TGTGCCAGCAGCTTAGCCACAGGCCGCACCGGGGAGCTGTTTTTT. As protein: CASSLATGRTGELFF. The chain combines TRBV7-2 with TRBJ2-2; the D gene is possibly TRBD1 (5 bases). The CDR3 has 15 amino acids. The V gene lost 0 bases and the J gene lost 4 bases, with 9 bases spanning the gap. Germline-derived CDR1 and CDR2 are SGHTA and FQGNSA.